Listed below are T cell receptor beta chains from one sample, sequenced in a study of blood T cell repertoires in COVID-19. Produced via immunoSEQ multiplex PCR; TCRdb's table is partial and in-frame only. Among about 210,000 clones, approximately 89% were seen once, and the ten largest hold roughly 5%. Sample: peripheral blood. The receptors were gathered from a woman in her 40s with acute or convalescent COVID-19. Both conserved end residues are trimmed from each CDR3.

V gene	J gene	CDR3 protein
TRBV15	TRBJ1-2	ATSREEGDGYT
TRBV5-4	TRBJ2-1	ASSSKLAIDNEQF
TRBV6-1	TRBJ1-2	ASSDETGPGGYT
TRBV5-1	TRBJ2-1	ASRDRGTAAHEQF
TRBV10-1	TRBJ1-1	ASSWGLNTEAF
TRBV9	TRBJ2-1	ASSVVWAGGQNEQF
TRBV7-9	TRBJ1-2	ASSSGLPDGYT
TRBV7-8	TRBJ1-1	ASSWTARRQNTEAF
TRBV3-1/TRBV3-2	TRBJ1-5	ASSQWQGDQPQH
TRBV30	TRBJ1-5	AWSVDSDQPQH
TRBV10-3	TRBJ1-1	AISVPGHSEAF
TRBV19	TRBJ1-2	ARGGDYGYT
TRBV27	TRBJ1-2	ASRPLDRGLGGYT
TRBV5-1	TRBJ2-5	ASSLQGYQETQY
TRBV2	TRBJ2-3	ASRGGLAGMADTQY
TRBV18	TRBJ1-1	ASSLTRIGSLNTEAF
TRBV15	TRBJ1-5	ATRGTGLRNQPQH
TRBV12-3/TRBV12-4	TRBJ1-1	ASSFGTEEAF
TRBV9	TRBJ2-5	ASSVGGGKETQY
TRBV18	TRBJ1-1	ASSPAGTNTEAF
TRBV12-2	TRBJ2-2	ASRLRRGGLNTGELF
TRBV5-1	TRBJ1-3	ASSLADFSGNTIY
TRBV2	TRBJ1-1	ASSPGQRNTEAF
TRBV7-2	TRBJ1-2	ASSPGEGDFYGYT
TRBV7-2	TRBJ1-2	ASSLGTDNGYT
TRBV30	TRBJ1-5	AWSTGTGHSNQPQH
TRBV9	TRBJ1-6	ASSVAGRYNSPLH
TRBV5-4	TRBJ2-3	ASSLHTDTQY
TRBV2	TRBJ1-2	ASSYGQGGYGYT
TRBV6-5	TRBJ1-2	ASSHGTGKNYGYT
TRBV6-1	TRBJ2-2	ASSDGTGSGELF
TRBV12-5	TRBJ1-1	ASGLAYIPEAF
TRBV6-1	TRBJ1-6	ASSEGRGSPLH
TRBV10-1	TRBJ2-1	ASSEVSRGVNEQF
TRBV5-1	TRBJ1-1	ASSLDRQGTEAF
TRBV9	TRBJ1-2	ASSVGQNAYGYT
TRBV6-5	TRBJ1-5	ASTPGTALGPQH
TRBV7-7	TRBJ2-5	ASSPHLSYQETQY
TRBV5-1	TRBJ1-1	ASNQGSMNTEAF
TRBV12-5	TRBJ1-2	ASGLTQRGYT
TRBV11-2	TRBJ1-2	ASSFNKDRGNYGYT
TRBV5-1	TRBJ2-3	ASSTATGGRSTDTQY
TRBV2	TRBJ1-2	ASSNPGVHGYT
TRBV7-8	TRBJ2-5	ASSPGGGRRETQY
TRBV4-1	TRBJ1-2	ASSHSQGANYGYT
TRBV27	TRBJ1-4	ASSLWGEPNEKLF
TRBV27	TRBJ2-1	ASMGGARGYNEQF
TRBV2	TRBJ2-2	ASSEGSGQGWELF
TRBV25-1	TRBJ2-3	ASSEIARVRAGDTQY
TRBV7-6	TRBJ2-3	ASSPKQGHSTDTQY
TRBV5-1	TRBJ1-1	ASSPLRVENTEAF
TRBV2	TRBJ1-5	ASSEVGQGQPQH
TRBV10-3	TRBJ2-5	AIKDQYQETQY
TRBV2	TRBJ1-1	ASSGEFTEAF
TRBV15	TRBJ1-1	ATSRDEAAEMNTEAF
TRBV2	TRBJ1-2	ASSEFTQYGYT